This T cell receptor beta chain was observed in a study of control samples from healthy donors and cancer patients. The method was immunoSEQ multiplex PCR; TCRdb's version includes in-frame clones alone and lacks a portion of them. This repertoire shows approximately 150,000 clones, roughly 94% found once; its top ten account for roughly 15%. The CDR3 totals 19 residues. The sequencing input was PBMCs. V usage is TRBV21-1 and J usage is TRBJ1-5; the D segment call TRBD1 is taken from the table without a DNA check. TRBV21-1 is recorded as a pseudogene. This receptor was identified in a man between 60 and 70 years old with colorectal cancer. CDR3 region: CASSKGRDTLGLSNQPQHF. CDR3 in DNA: TGTGCCAGCAGCAAAGGAAGGGACACCTTGGGGCTTAGCAATCAGCCCCAGCATTTT.